This T cell receptor beta chain was found in a study of T cell responses to AZD1222 COVID-19 vaccine. Looking at the study overall: Second-dose intervals of approximately 4 or approximately 12 weeks were pooled. General study findings and limits: Baseline serostatus was positive in only a handful of AZD1222 recipients. None of the repertoires were sampled until the peak T cell response had passed. Breadth and depth of Spike-specific TCRs rose after two AZD1222 doses.

The CDR3 runs to 13 residues. Germline CDR1 LGHNT, CDR2 FRNRAP. V gave up 8 bases and J gave up 0 bases, with 8 bases separating them. On this clone: Its antigen is undetermined.

The data were produced by immunoSEQ multiplex PCR, yet TCRdb's version contains in-frame clones alone and is incomplete. Altogether 100,000 to 120,000 clones are present, around 92% being singletons, with the ten largest covering around 7.8%. The origin of this receptor is an adult in good health. J is TRBJ2-1 and V is TRBV12-5, with D hard to call. The sample was peripheral blood, taken on day 0 of AZD1222 vaccination. CDR3 coding DNA: TGTGCTAGTTTAGGGTTCTCCTACAATGAGCAGTTCTTC. Residues: CASLGFSYNEQFF.